These 13 T cell receptor beta chains share one sample of origin, sequenced in a study of low-dose radiotherapy and immunotherapy resistance in tumors. First-strand cDNA used TRAV- and TRBV-specific primers, covering alpha and beta chains. Amplification, which lasted 20 to 25 PCR cycles, used a constant-region primer and V-primer adapter to amplify TCRs. TCRdb fed the reads into MiXCR, producing one record per CDR3 protein. The data contain roughly 100,000 distinct CDR3 sequences, roughly 20% of them singletons. Specified time point: after trial treatment. Stated treatment: LDRT plus nivolumab, ipilimumab, low-dose cyclophosphamide and aspirin (RACIN trial). The sequencing used PBMCs, collected after low-dose radiotherapy plus immunotherapy. The receptors shown here come from a male donor with prostate cancer.

This clonotype was counted at least ten times. The V gene is TRBV12-3 or TRBV12-4, the J gene TRBJ2-1; 8 bases align to TRBD2. J was trimmed by 4 bases and V by 6 bases; bases with no gene match: 14. The CDR3 contains 17 residues. The DNA of the CDR3 is TGTGCCAGCAGCAAAGGTACTCCGGGGACTAGTTACAATGAGCAGTTCTTC. Amino acid sequence: CASSKGTPGTSYNEQFF.

This clonotype has a count of ten or more. The rearrangement links TRBV6-6 to TRBJ1-5; TRBD1 matches 10 bases. Germline CDR1 reads MNHNY; CDR2 reads SVGAGI (reference sequence). The V gene end was trimmed by 2 bases and the J gene end by 0 bases; junction bases not matched to a gene: 4. The CDR3 runs to 17 residues. The CDR3 bases are TGTGCCAGCAGTTACACGACAGGGGGCTCTAGCAATCAGCCCCAGCATTTT. Amino acid sequence: CASSYTTGGSSNQPQHF.

This chain uses TRBV19 with TRBJ2-1, with 9 bases identical to TRBD2. Germline CDR1 is LNHDA and CDR2 is SQIVND (reference sequence). J gave up 15 bases and V 7 bases, and 22 bases lay outside the gene matches. This CDR3 comprises 16 residues. Written as DNA, the CDR3 is TGTGCCAGTACCCCCCCGGGAGGGCGGGGGGGCCATAGGGTGTTCTTC. It codes for CASTPPGGRGGHRVFF.

This clonotype was seen many times. V usage is TRBV29-1 and J usage is TRBJ2-1; TRBD2 matches 9 bases. The CDR3 contains 15 residues. Germline CDR1 is SQVTM and CDR2 is ANQGSEA. After removal of 8 bases from V and 1 base from J, the junction contained 9 bases not matched to a gene. As DNA, the CDR3 is TGCAGCCTTTCTCTAGCGGGGAGGTCCTACAATGAGCAGTTCTTC. Its translation: CSLSLAGRSYNEQFF.

The chain combines TRBV11-2 with TRBJ1-4, with D tentatively TRBD1 (5 bases). Germline V CDR1 and CDR2: SGHAT, FQNNGV. This CDR3 region has 15 residues. Trimming stripped 1 base from V and 3 bases from J, with 9 bases between. Here the CDR3 DNA reads TGTGCCAGCAGCTTAGTCATGGGGCCTAATGAAAAACTGTTTTTT. This codes for CASSLVMGPNEKLFF.

In this sample, this clonotype turned up a few times. The V and J genes are TRBV5-4 and TRBJ2-3, with D possibly TRBD2 on 6 matching bases. CDR3 length: 12 residues. The V and J ends lost 3 bases and 14 bases respectively, with 16 bases between them. Per germline, CDR1 SGHNT and CDR2 YYREEE (reference sequence). CDR3 loop: CASSSGTADPYF. CDR3 bases: TGTGCCAGCAGCTCCGGGACTGCAGACCCGTATTTT.

Ten or more counts support this clonotype. The chain combines TRBV18 with TRBJ2-3; possibly TRBD2 for D (7 bases). The CDR3 is 17 residues long. Germline V gene sequence: CDR1 KGHSH, CDR2 LQKENI. Trimming took off 0 bases at V and 0 bases at J, with 13 bases between the two ends. Written as DNA, the CDR3 is TGTGCCAGCTCACCACCGAAGGGCGGGGGCAGCACAGATACGCAGTATTTT. It codes for CASSPPKGGGSTDTQYF.

This clonotype was seen many times. V is TRBV7-9 and J is TRBJ2-7, with TRBD2 as a possible D gene (5 bases). V was pared by 5 bases and J by 2 bases, with 13 bases between. The germline V gene encodes CDR1 SEHNR and CDR2 FQNEAQ (reference sequence). The CDR3 runs to 14 residues. CDR3 loop: CASSPPGFTYEQYF. The CDR3 DNA reads TGTGCCAGCAGCCCCCCGGGATTCACCTACGAGCAGTACTTC.

This clonotype was recorded many times. The chain links TRBV6-5 to TRBJ2-3; D tentatively fits TRBD1 or TRBD2 (5 bases each). Germline V lookup: CDR1 MNHEY, CDR2 SVGAGI. CDR3 length: 16 amino acids. V was pared by 2 bases and J by 3 bases, with 15 bases between. The CDR3 DNA follows: TGTGCCAGCAGTTACGAGGGACCACTTGGGACAGATACGCAGTATTTT. Its translation is CASSYEGPLGTDTQYF.

This clonotype was recorded at least ten times. The V gene is TRBV5-1, the J gene TRBJ2-1, with D unresolved. The V end was cut by 0 bases, the J end by 9 bases, with 13 bases between. The CDR3 is made up of 14 amino acids. Germline CDR1 reads SGHRS; CDR2 reads YFSETQ. The chain's CDR3 is CASSLDVVASEQFF. The DNA for the CDR3 is TGCGCCAGCAGCTTGGACGTAGTCGCAAGTGAGCAGTTCTTC.

This sequence joins TRBV2 and TRBJ1-2; D gene uncertain. Germline V gene data show CDR1 as SNHLY and CDR2 as FYNNEI. V dropped 8 bases and J dropped 0 bases, with 10 bases sitting between them. This CDR3 is built from 13 residues. CDR3 sequence reads: CASGEGPNYGYTF. The CDR3 DNA reads as TGTGCCAGCGGGGAAGGCCCTAACTATGGCTACACCTTC.

This clonotype showed up just a few times. This chain connects TRBV5-1 to TRBJ2-5; 7 nucleotides match TRBD1. Germline values: CDR1 SGHRS, CDR2 YFSETQ. This CDR3 contains 13 residues. V dropped 4 bases and J dropped 4; count of bases not matched to a gene: 4. The CDR3: CASSPTGSETQYF. Written as DNA, the CDR3 is TGCGCCAGCAGCCCGACAGGGTCAGAGACCCAGTACTTC.

This clonotype came up many times. The V gene is TRBV14, the J gene TRBJ2-1, with 9 bases aligning to TRBD2. Unmatched junction bases numbered 10, after V lost 4 bases and J lost 6 bases. Germline V CDR1 and CDR2: SGHDN, FVKESK. The CDR3 totals 16 residues. CDR3 protein: CASSPIAGGVINEQFF. Here the CDR3 DNA reads TGTGCCAGCAGCCCCATTGCGGGGGGGGTCATCAATGAGCAGTTCTTC.